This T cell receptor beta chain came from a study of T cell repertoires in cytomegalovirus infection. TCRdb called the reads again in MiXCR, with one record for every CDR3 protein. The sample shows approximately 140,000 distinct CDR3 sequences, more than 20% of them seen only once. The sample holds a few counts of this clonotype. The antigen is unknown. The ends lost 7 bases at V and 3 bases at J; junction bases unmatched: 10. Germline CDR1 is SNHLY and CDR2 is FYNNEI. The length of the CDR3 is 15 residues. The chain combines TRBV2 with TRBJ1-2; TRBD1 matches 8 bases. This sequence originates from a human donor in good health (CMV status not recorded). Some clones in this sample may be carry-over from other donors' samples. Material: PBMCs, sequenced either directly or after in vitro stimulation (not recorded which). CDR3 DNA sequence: TGTGCCAGCAATATACCAGGGGGCGAGGACTATGGCTACACCTTC. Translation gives CASNIPGGEDYGYTF. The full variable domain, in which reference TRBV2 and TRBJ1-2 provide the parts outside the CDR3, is EPEVTQTPSHQVTQMGQEVILRCVPISNHLYFYWYRQILGQKVEFLVSFYNNEISEKSEIFDDQFSVERPDGSNFTLKIRSTKLEDSAMYFCASNIPGGEDYGYTFGSGTRLTVV.